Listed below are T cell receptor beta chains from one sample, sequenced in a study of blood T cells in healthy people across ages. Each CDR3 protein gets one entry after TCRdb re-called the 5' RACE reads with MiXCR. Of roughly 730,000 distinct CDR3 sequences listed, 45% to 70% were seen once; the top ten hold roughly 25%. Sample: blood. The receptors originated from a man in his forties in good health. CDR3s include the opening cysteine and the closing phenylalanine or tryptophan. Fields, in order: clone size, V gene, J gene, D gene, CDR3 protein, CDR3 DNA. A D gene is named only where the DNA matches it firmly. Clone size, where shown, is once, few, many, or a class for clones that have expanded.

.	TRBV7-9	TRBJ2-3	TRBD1	CASSEPGQGGTDTQYF	TGTGCCAGCAGCGAACCGGGACAGGGGGGCACAGATACGCAGTATTTT
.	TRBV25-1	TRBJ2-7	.	CASSEYGGTSYEQYF	TGTGCCAGCAGTGAATATGGGGGAACGAGCTACGAGCAGTACTTC
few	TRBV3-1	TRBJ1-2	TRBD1	CASSQDSGGLGGYTF	TGTGCCAGCAGCCAAGATTCAGGGGGTCTTGGGGGCTACACCTTC
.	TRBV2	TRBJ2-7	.	CASGPHYEQYF	TGTGCCAGCGGGCCCCACTACGAGCAGTACTTC
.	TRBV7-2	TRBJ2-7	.	CASSLARPVEWGPSIRQYF	TGTGCCAGCAGCTTAGCCCGACCAGTTGAGTGGGGACCAAGCATCCGCCAGTACTTC
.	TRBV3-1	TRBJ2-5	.	CASSQVVGGASTQYF	TGTGCCAGCAGCCAAGTCGTTGGGGGGGCCTCGACCCAGTACTTC
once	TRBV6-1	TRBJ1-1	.	CASSDSGSKDTEAFF	TGTGCCAGCAGCGACTCGGGATCCAAGGACACTGAAGCTTTCTTT
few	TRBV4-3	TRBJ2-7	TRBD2	CASSQEAVAGRVEQYF	TGCGCCAGCAGCCAAGAGGCAGTAGCGGGACGGGTGGAGCAGTACTTC
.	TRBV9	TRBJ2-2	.	CASSVEQGRTGELFF	TGTGCCAGCAGCGTAGAACAGGGAAGAACCGGGGAGCTGTTTTTT
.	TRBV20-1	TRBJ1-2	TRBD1	CSARDQGGYGYTF	TGCAGTGCTAGAGATCAGGGGGGTTATGGCTACACCTTC
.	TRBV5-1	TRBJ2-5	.	CASSLEPKQETQYF	TGCGCCAGCAGCTTGGAGCCCAAACAAGAGACCCAGTACTTC
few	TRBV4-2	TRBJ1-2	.	CASSQEVRAPGYTF	TGTGCCAGCAGCCAGGAAGTGAGGGCCCCTGGCTACACCTTC
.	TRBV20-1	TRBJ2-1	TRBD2	CSARKSGALGENEQFF	TGCAGTGCTAGGAAAAGCGGGGCCTTGGGAGAAAATGAGCAGTTCTTC
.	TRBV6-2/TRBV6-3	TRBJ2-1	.	CASSYSRLGLYNEQFF	TGTGCCAGCAGTTACTCTCGTCTAGGCCTCTACAATGAGCAGTTCTTC
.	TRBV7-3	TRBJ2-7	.	CASSQNQRYEQYF	TGTGCCAGCAGCCAGAATCAGCGTTACGAGCAGTACTTC
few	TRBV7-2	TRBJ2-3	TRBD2	CASSPTSVQSTDTQYF	TGTGCCAGCAGCCCGACTAGCGTTCAATCCACAGATACGCAGTATTTT
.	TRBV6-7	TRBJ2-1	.	CASSNMETAYNEQFF	TGTGCCAGCAGTAACATGGAGACCGCCTACAATGAGCAGTTCTTC
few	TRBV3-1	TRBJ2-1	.	CASSQNTGYNEQFF	TGTGCCAGCAGCCAAAACACAGGGTACAATGAGCAGTTCTTC
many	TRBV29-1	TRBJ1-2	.	CSVGGYTF	TGCAGCGTTGGCGGCTACACCTTC
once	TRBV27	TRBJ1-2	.	CATYTAAGRSHGYTF	TGTGCCACCTACACCGCGGCAGGGAGGTCACATGGCTACACCTTC
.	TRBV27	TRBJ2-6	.	CASRIRGAGANVLTF	TGTGCCAGCAGGATTCGGGGGGCAGGGGCCAACGTCCTGACTTTC
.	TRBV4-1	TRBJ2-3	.	CASSQLFRKNTQYF	TGCGCCAGCAGCCAATTATTTCGGAAAAATACGCAGTATTTT
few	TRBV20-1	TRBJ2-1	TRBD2	CSALSGRYSYNEQFF	TGCAGTGCTCTTAGCGGGAGATACTCCTACAATGAGCAGTTCTTC
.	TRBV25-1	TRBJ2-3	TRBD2	CASSESGGTQYF	TGTGCCAGCAGTGAATCCGGGGGGACGCAGTATTTT
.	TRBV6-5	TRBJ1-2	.	CASSYSLPYGYTF	TGTGCCAGCAGTTACTCGCTCCCTTATGGCTACACCTTC
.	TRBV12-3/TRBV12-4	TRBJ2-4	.	CAGSPKNIQYF	TGTGCCGGCAGTCCCAAAAACATTCAGTACTTC
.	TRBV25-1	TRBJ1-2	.	CASSELMMDGYTF	TGTGCCAGCAGTGAATTAATGATGGATGGCTACACCTTC
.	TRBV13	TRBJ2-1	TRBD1	CASSSSGTGIYEQFF	TGTGCCAGCAGCTCATCCGGGACAGGGATTTATGAGCAGTTCTTC
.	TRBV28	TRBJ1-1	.	CASSHAGGWGKTNTEAFF	TGTGCCAGCAGTCATGCGGGTGGTTGGGGGAAAACGAACACTGAAGCTTTCTTT
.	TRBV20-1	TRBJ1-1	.	CSARPPGTRTEAFF	TGCAGTGCTAGACCCCCCGGGACACGGACCGAAGCTTTCTTT
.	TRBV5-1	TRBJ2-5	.	CASSLDHTGGPLSYNEQYF	TGCGCCAGCAGCTTGGATCATACCGGAGGCCCTCTCTCCTACAATGAGCAGTACTTC
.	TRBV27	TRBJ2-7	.	CASSPSLGPEDYEQYF	TGTGCCAGCAGTCCCTCCTTAGGACCGGAGGATTACGAGCAGTACTTC
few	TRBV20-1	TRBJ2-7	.	CSGTSSYEQYF	TGCAGTGGGACCTCCTCCTACGAGCAGTACTTC
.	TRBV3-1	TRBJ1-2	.	CASRGAASNYGYTF	TGTGCCAGCCGCGGCGCGGCTTCTAACTATGGCTACACCTTC
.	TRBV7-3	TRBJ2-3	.	CASSLNHASLIGDTQYF	TGTGCCAGCAGCCTAAATCACGCCTCACTAATTGGAGATACGCAGTATTTT
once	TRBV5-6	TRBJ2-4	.	CASSLAQGPPDIQYF	TGTGCCAGTAGCTTGGCTCAGGGGCCCCCCGACATTCAGTACTTC
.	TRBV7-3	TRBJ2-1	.	CASSLQVGALGHEQFF	TGTGCCAGCAGCCTCCAGGTGGGGGCCCTTGGGCATGAGCAGTTCTTC
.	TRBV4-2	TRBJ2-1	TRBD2	CASSQDKGAGGGVDEQFF	TGTGCCAGCAGCCAAGACAAGGGTGCGGGAGGGGGGGTCGATGAGCAGTTCTTC
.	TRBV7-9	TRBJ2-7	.	CASSPRDGRPPYEQYF	TGTGCCAGCAGCCCCCGGGACGGCCGACCTCCCTACGAGCAGTACTTC
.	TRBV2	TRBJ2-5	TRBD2	CASRRLAVGGTQYF	TGTGCCAGCAGGAGACTAGCGGTCGGGGGGACCCAGTACTTC
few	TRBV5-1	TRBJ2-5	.	CASSVNNEQYF	TGCGCCAGCAGCGTAAACAATGAGCAGTACTTC
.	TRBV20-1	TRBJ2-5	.	CSARDPRGPQETQYF	TGCAGTGCTAGAGATCCCCGGGGACCTCAAGAGACCCAGTACTTC
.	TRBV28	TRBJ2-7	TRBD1	CASSPPGRGSSEQYF	TGTGCCAGCAGTCCCCCCGGCAGGGGGTCCTCCGAGCAGTACTTC
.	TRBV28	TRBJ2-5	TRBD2	CASIPGLAGGPRPYF	TGTGCCAGCATACCGGGACTAGCGGGGGGGCCTCGTCCGTACTTC
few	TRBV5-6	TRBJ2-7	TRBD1	CASSFLTGATFYEQYF	TGTGCCAGCAGTTTCCTGACAGGGGCAACCTTCTACGAGCAGTACTTC
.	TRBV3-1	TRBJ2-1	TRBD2	CASSRGLAGLREQFF	TGTGCCAGCAGCCGGGGACTAGCGGGACTCAGGGAGCAGTTCTTC
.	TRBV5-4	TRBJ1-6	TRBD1	CASSLEGQNSPLHF	TGTGCCAGCAGCTTGGAGGGACAGAATTCACCCCTCCACTTT
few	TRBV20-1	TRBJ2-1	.	CSARDLGGPYNEQFF	TGCAGTGCTAGAGATTTGGGGGGCCCCTACAATGAGCAGTTCTTC
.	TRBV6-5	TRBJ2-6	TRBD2	CASSSRAGGAGANVLTF	TGTGCCAGCAGTTCTCGAGCGGGAGGGGCTGGGGCCAACGTCCTGACTTTC
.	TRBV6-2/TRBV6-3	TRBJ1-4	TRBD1	CASKQGAGEKLFF	TGTGCCAGCAAACAGGGGGCCGGGGAAAAACTGTTTTTT
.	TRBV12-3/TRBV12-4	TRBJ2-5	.	CASSSRESLGEQYF	TGTGCCAGCAGTTCCCGGGAGTCGCTTGGGGAGCAGTACTTC
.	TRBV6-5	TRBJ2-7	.	CASSYTRGGYEQYF	TGTGCCAGCAGTTACACCAGGGGGGGCTACGAGCAGTACTTC
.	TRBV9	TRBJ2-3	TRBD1	CANSVAGQGIADTQYF	TGTGCCAACAGCGTAGCGGGACAGGGGATTGCAGATACGCAGTATTTT
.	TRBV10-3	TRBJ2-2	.	CATQGSGELFF	TGTGCCACCCAAGGATCCGGGGAGCTGTTTTTT
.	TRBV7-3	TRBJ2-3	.	CASSPGPPADAQYF	TGTGCCAGCAGTCCGGGACCCCCGGCGGATGCGCAGTATTTT
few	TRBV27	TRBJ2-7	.	CASRQPGASYEQYF	TGTGCCAGCAGGCAGCCGGGGGCCTCCTACGAGCAGTACTTC
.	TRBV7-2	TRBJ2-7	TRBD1	CASSYTRPDRASSYEQYF	TGTGCCAGCAGCTATACGAGACCCGACAGGGCGTCCTCCTACGAGCAGTACTTC
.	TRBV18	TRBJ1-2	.	CASSPLEINYGYTF	TGTGCCAGCTCACCCTTGGAGATCAACTATGGCTACACCTTC
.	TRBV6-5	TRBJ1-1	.	CASRIEVNTEAFF	TGTGCCAGCAGGATAGAGGTGAACACTGAAGCTTTCTTT
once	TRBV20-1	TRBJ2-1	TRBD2	CSAILARSQLSEQFF	TGCAGTGCGATACTAGCGAGAAGCCAATTGAGTGAGCAGTTCTTC